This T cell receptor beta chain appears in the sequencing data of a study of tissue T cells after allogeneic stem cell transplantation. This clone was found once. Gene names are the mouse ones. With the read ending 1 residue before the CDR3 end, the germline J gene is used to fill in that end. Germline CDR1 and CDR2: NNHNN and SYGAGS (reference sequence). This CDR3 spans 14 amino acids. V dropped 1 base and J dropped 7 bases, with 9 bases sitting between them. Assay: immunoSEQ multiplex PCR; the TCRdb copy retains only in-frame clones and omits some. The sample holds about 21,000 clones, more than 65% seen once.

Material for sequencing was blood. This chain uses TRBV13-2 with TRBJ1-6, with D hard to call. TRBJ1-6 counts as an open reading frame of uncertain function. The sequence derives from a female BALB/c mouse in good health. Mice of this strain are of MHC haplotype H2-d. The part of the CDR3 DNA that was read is TGTGCCAGCGGTGATAGAGGGTGGAATTCGCCCCTCTAC. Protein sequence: CASGDRGWNSPLY. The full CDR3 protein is CASGDRGWNSPLYF.